These 27 T cell receptor beta chains came from one sample sequenced in a study of identifying expanded T cells in peripheral blood. TCRdb's copy holds only in-frame clones and misses some; the assay was immunoSEQ multiplex PCR. The sample lists about 94,000 clones, roughly 88% occurring once. Sequencing used blood. The source is a person between 18 and 75 years old in good health.

The chain employs TRBV12-5 and TRBJ1-1; TRBD1 matches at 9 bases. Germline CDR1 LGHNT, CDR2 FRNRAP. The ends lost 2 bases at V and 4 bases at J; junction bases unmatched: 11. The CDR3 has 17 residues. CDR3 amino acids: CASGLLRSGQGSTEAFF. CDR3 coding DNA: TGTGCTAGTGGTTTGCTTCGTTCTGGACAGGGGTCCACTGAAGCTTTCTTT.

This clone was counted only a few times. J is TRBJ1-2 and V is TRBV15; no clear D. Germline CDR1 LNHNV, CDR2 YYDKDF (reference sequence). This CDR3 spans 12 amino acids. Deletions cut 6 bases from V and 8 bases from J, with 13 bases between. The CDR3 DNA sequence: TGTGCCACCAGGGCAGTGAGGATCGGCTACACCTTC. Protein: CATRAVRIGYTF.

J is TRBJ1-2 and V is TRBV2, with TRBD1 as a possible D gene (5 bases). The V and J ends lost 6 bases and 4 bases respectively, with 12 bases between them. CDR3 length: 13 residues. CDR1 is SNHLY and CDR2 is FYNNEI in the germline V gene. The CDR3 DNA is TGTGCCAGCAGCCAAACAGGAGTCTATGGCTACACCTTC. Its protein product is CASSQTGVYGYTF. Based on the CDR3 plus reference TRBV2 and TRBJ1-2, the full variable domain is EPEVTQTPSHQVTQMGQEVILRCVPISNHLYFYWYRQILGQKVEFLVSFYNNEISEKSEIFDDQFSVERPDGSNFTLKIRSTKLEDSAMYFCASSQTGVYGYTFGSGTRLTVV.

The V gene is TRBV7-9, the J gene TRBJ2-7, with no clear D. CDR1 SEHNR and CDR2 FQNEAQ come from the germline V gene (reference sequence). The CDR3 has 13 amino acids. Trimming removed 0 bases from V and 2 bases from J, with 5 bases in between. The CDR3 DNA reads TGTGCCAGCAGCTTAGCCGGACCCTACGAGCAGTACTTC. Its translation: CASSLAGPYEQYF. Full variable domain (remainder filled in from reference TRBV7-9 and TRBJ2-7): DTGVSQNPRHKITKRGQNVTFRCDPISEHNRLYWYRQTLGQGPEFLTYFQNEAQLEKSRLLSDRFSAERPKGSFSTLEIQRTEQGDSAMYLCASSLAGPYEQYFGPGTRLTVT.

This rearrangement joins TRBV6-4 to TRBJ1-1, with 7 nucleotides matching TRBD1. The CDR3 extends over 13 amino acids. The V gene's germline CDR1 is MRHNA and CDR2 SNTAGT. With V trimmed by 5 bases and J by 4 bases, 4 bases remained unmatched. The CDR3, as DNA: TGTGCCAGCAGTCCACAGGGGATCACTGAAGCTTTCTTT. The encoded protein is CASSPQGITEAFF.

The chain uses TRBV14 and TRBJ1-2, with 7 nucleotides matching TRBD1. There are 14 residues in the CDR3. Germline V gene data show CDR1 as SGHDN and CDR2 as FVKESK. V was clipped by 2 bases and J by 12 bases; unmatched bases: 12. The CDR3 region is CASSQTQGRDGNTF. Here the CDR3 DNA reads TGTGCCAGCAGCCAAACACAGGGGAGAGATGGAAACACCTTC.

The V call is TRBV18, the J call TRBJ1-2, with 7 positions matching TRBD1. The CDR3 totals 14 residues. Per germline, CDR1 KGHSH and CDR2 LQKENI. Trimming removed 3 bases from V and 9 bases from J; junction bases left unmatched: 10. The CDR3 coding sequence is TGTGCCAGCTCACCCCAGGGGGGGCAGATTAGCTACACCTTC. Translating gives CASSPQGGQISYTF.

The rearrangement uses TRBV6-4 and TRBJ1-6, with D possibly matching TRBD1 (5 bases). Trimming stripped 3 bases from V and 5 bases from J, with 11 bases between. CDR1 and CDR2 (germline): MRHNA, SNTAGT. This CDR3 region has 15 residues. The CDR3 is CASSEGTANNSPLHF. The CDR3, as DNA: TGTGCCAGCAGTGAGGGGACTGCGAATAATTCACCCCTCCACTTT.

The gene calls are TRBV6-1 and TRBJ2-7; D might be TRBD2 (5 bases). V shed 7 bases and J shed 6 bases, with 19 bases lying between them. This CDR3 has 14 residues. Germline V lookup: CDR1 MNHNS, CDR2 SASEGT. The CDR3 bases are TGTGCCAGCACTAAAAAAGATAGAGGGCCCGAGCAGTACTTC. Amino acids: CASTKKDRGPEQYF.

J is TRBJ2-1 and V is TRBV18, with TRBD2 as a possible D gene (6 bases). V was shortened by 3 bases and J by 3 bases, with 12 bases between the two germline ends. Germline lookup yields CDR1 KGHSH and CDR2 LQKENI. The CDR3 contains 15 residues. The CDR3 DNA follows: TGTGCCAGCTCACCGACAGCTAGCGACTACAATGAGCAGTTCTTC. This gives the protein CASSPTASDYNEQFF.

This rearrangement joins TRBV15 to TRBJ1-5; the match to TRBD1 covers 7 bases. The CDR3 is 13 amino acids. Germline CDR1 is LNHNV and CDR2 is YYDKDF (reference sequence). V lost 5 bases, J lost 5 bases, and 3 bases stayed unmatched. CDR3 amino acids: CATSVTGDQPQHF. Written as DNA, the CDR3 is TGTGCCACCAGCGTCACAGGGGATCAGCCCCAGCATTTT.

The gene calls are TRBV7-2 and TRBJ1-2; no clear D. V lost 9 bases, J lost 7 bases, and 18 bases lay in between. Germline loops: CDR1 SGHTA, CDR2 FQGNSA. This CDR3 has 13 residues. CDR3: CASVPPSEGGYTF. The CDR3 DNA follows: TGTGCCAGTGTCCCTCCATCCGAGGGTGGCTACACCTTC. Looking up the rest from reference TRBV7-2 and TRBJ1-2 gives the full variable domain: GAGVSQSPSNKVTEKGKDVELRCDPISGHTALYWYRQSLGQGLEFLIYFQGNSAPDKSGLPSDRFSAERTGGSVSTLTIQRTQQEDSAVYLCASVPPSEGGYTFGSGTRLTVV.

This chain's CDR3 is CASSSGQTALSEKLFF. DNA for the CDR3: TGCGCCAGCAGCTCCGGACAGACCGCTTTAAGTGAAAAACTGTTTTTT. This rearrangement joins TRBV5-1 to TRBJ1-4, with D possibly TRBD1 on 6 matching bases. The CDR3 contains 16 residues. The germline V gene encodes CDR1 SGHRS and CDR2 YFSETQ. V dropped 3 bases and J dropped 7 bases, with 19 bases sitting between them.

This chain links TRBV6-1 with TRBJ2-6; D gene uncertain. CDR1 is MNHNS, CDR2 SASEGT, per germline. Trimming removed 2 bases at V and 1 base at J, with 6 bases between. This CDR3 spans 15 amino acids. CDR3 sequence: CASSESWSGANVLTF. DNA for the CDR3: TGTGCCAGCAGTGAAAGCTGGTCTGGGGCCAACGTCCTGACTTTC.

The chain recombines TRBV5-1 with TRBJ2-7; TRBD2 matches at 11 bases. The germline CDR1 and CDR2 sequences are SGHRS and YFSETQ. This CDR3 spans 15 amino acids. J was trimmed by 8 bases and V by 4 bases; bases with no gene match: 11. The CDR3 DNA sequence: TGCGCCAGCAGCGCGGGAATTAGCGGGGGGGTTCAGCAGTACTTC. It encodes CASSAGISGGVQQYF.

The J gene is TRBJ1-2, the V gene TRBV25-1, with a possible D match to TRBD1 (5 bases). Trimming shortened V by 1 base and J by 4 bases, and 13 bases separated the two germline ends. The CDR3 is 15 residues long. Germline V lookup: CDR1 MGHDK, CDR2 SYGVNS. The CDR3 DNA is TGTGCCAGCAGTGAATTGGGGCTGTCTTCCTATGGCTACACCTTC. Translating gives CASSELGLSSYGYTF.

V is TRBV30 and J is TRBJ1-5; D unresolved. The CDR3 has 14 residues. V was clipped by 2 bases and J by 0 bases, with 8 bases between them. Germline CDR1 GTSNPN, CDR2 SVGIG (reference sequence). This chain's CDR3 is CAWSTLSSNQPQHF. CDR3 nucleotides: TGTGCCTGGAGTACCCTGTCTAGCAATCAGCCCCAGCATTTT.

The chain joins TRBV6-6 to TRBJ2-1; 10 positions match TRBD1. Germline CDR1 is MNHNY and CDR2 is SVGAGI (reference sequence). CDR3 length: 14 residues. The trim removed 4 bases at V and 9 bases at J, leaving 6 bases unmatched. In DNA, the CDR3 is TGTGCCAGCAGTTCGGGACAGGGGCCAAGTGAGCAGTTCTTC. It specifies CASSSGQGPSEQFF.

V is TRBV30 and J is TRBJ2-1; a possible D gene is TRBD2 (5 bases). Deletions cut 0 bases from V and 9 bases from J, with 6 bases between. The germline CDR1 and CDR2 sequences are GTSNPN and SVGIG (reference sequence). The CDR3 sequence is 11 residues long. CDR3 in DNA: TGTGCCTGGAGTGTACGGGGTGAGCAGTTCTTC. It translates to CAWSVRGEQFF.

The genes are TRBV2 and TRBJ2-7; 7 bases align to TRBD1. The CDR3 is made up of 15 amino acids. CDR1 is SNHLY and CDR2 is FYNNEI in the germline V gene. After removal of 4 bases from V and 6 bases from J, the junction contained 12 bases not matched to a gene. CDR3 sequence (DNA): TGTGCCAGCAGTGCGCAACCGGGACAGTATGCCGAGCAGTACTTC. This encodes CASSAQPGQYAEQYF.

The chain uses TRBV30 and TRBJ2-1, with 9 bases matching TRBD2. Germline V gene data show CDR1 as GTSNPN and CDR2 as SVGIG (reference sequence). This CDR3 has 14 residues. V dropped 4 bases and J dropped 4; count of bases not matched to a gene: 5. This CDR3 is CAWKFSGGYNEQFF. Here the CDR3 DNA reads TGTGCCTGGAAGTTTAGCGGGGGTTACAATGAGCAGTTCTTC. Complete variable domain (other parts from reference TRBV30 and TRBJ2-1): SQTIHQWPATLVQPVGSPLSLECTVEGTSNPNLYWYRQAAGRGLQLLFYSVGIGQISSEVPQNLSASRPQDRQFILSSKKLLLSDSGFYLCAWKFSGGYNEQFFGPGTRLTVL.

V is TRBV5-1 and J is TRBJ2-7; D is perhaps TRBD2 (6 bases). This CDR3 is built from 13 residues. Germline loops: CDR1 SGHRS, CDR2 YFSETQ. Trimming pared 4 bases from V and 3 bases from J, leaving 11 bases between. The CDR3 nucleotides are TGCGCCAGCAGCCTCGCTAGCGACTACGAGCAGTACTTC. Protein product: CASSLASDYEQYF.

The chain combines TRBV5-1 with TRBJ2-1, with D hard to call. The germline V and J ends were trimmed by 1 base and 5 bases, with 4 bases remaining between them. Germline V gene lookup returns CDR1 SGHRS and CDR2 YFSETQ. CDR3 size: 12 residues. The CDR3, as DNA: TGCGCCAGCAGCTTGATTGACAATGAGCAGTTCTTC. Protein: CASSLIDNEQFF.

The rearrangement links TRBV6-1 to TRBJ2-7; TRBD2 is a possible D gene (5 bases). The V end was cut by 4 bases, the J end by 2 bases, with 15 bases between. The CDR3 sequence is 15 residues long. Germline V gives CDR1 MNHNS, CDR2 SASEGT. DNA for the CDR3: TGTGCCAGCAGTGGCCATCAGAGGGTCGCCTACGAGCAGTACTTC. Amino acid sequence: CASSGHQRVAYEQYF.

The chain employs TRBV30 and TRBJ2-1; 8 bases align to TRBD2. The CDR3 is 16 amino acids. Germline CDR1 is GTSNPN and CDR2 is SVGIG (reference sequence). V shed 8 bases and J 7 bases; nucleotides not matched to a gene: 19. In DNA form, the CDR3 reads TGTGCCGGGACGGGAATAAAAAATACGGGAGGGAATGAGCAGTTCTTC. It codes for CAGTGIKNTGGNEQFF.

This clone was detected once. This chain connects TRBV6-5 to TRBJ2-7, with D perhaps being TRBD1 or TRBD2 (5 bases each). V was shortened by 8 bases and J by 7 bases, with 18 bases between the two germline ends. Germline lookup yields CDR1 MNHEY and CDR2 SVGAGI. The CDR3 runs 13 residues. CDR3 DNA sequence: TGTGCCAGCTCCCCCTCGTGGGGGTTTGAGCAGTACTTC. It specifies CASSPSWGFEQYF.

The J gene is TRBJ1-1, the V gene TRBV5-4, with no clear D. The V end lost 7 bases, the J end lost 0 bases, and 10 bases lay between the germline ends. CDR3 length: 13 amino acids. The V gene's germline CDR1 is SGHNT and CDR2 YYREEE (reference sequence). CDR3 sequence (DNA): TGTGCCAGCGCGGGAGCCATGAACACTGAAGCTTTCTTT. This codes for CASAGAMNTEAFF.